This is a list of T cell receptor beta chains from one sample in a study of cytomegalovirus exposure and HLA in healthy donors. Profiled with immunoSEQ multiplex PCR; TCRdb holds only in-frame clones, not every one. The repertoire has about 45,000 clones, about half of them found once; the top ten carry approximately 5.5%. Material for sequencing was PBMCs. The receptors originated from a man between 60 and 70 years old in good health and CMV-seronegative. The CDR3 runs from the conserved cysteine through the conserved F or W. A D gene is named only where the DNA matches it firmly. Clone size, where shown, is once, few, many, or a class for clones that have expanded.

abundance	d_gene	len	v_gene	j_gene	CDR3nt	CDR3aa
NA	TRBD1	13	TRBV4-2	TRBJ2-7	TGTGCCAGCAGTCCTTTCACAGGGGAGCAGCAGTACTTC	CASSPFTGEQQYF
NA	TRBD2	16	TRBV7-9	TRBJ2-2	TGTGCCAGCAGCTTAGCTGTGGGAGGGCCGTCCGGGGAGCTGTTTTTT	CASSLAVGGPSGELFF
few	NA	12	TRBV6-5	TRBJ2-1	TGTGCCAGCAGTCAACTACGGAATGAGCAGTTCTTC	CASSQLRNEQFF
NA	NA	14	TRBV6-1	TRBJ2-7	TGTGCCAGCAGTGTTCCCGGGAAACCCTACGAGCAGTACTTC	CASSVPGKPYEQYF
once	TRBD1	15	TRBV6-5	TRBJ2-7	TGTGCCAGCAGAACGGGACAGGGGGCCTCCTACGAGCAGTACTTC	CASRTGQGASYEQYF
NA	NA	13	TRBV9	TRBJ1-1	TGTGCCAGCAGCGTAGCCGGTTACACTGAAGCTTTCTTT	CASSVAGYTEAFF
NA	NA	13	TRBV5-1	TRBJ1-4	TGCGCCAGCAGGTCGGGGGACGATGAAAAACTGTTTTTT	CASRSGDDEKLFF
NA	TRBD2	16	TRBV7-6	TRBJ2-3	TGTGCCAGCAGCATGCTAGCGGGAGGAGGCACAGATACGCAGTATTTT	CASSMLAGGGTDTQYF
NA	NA	13	TRBV5-1	TRBJ2-3	TGCGCCAGCAGCTTGGGGACAGCCGATACGCAGTATTTT	CASSLGTADTQYF
NA	NA	12	TRBV30	TRBJ1-1	TGTGCCTGGAGTTATTTTCAGGGAGAAGCTTTCTTT	CAWSYFQGEAFF
few	TRBD2	14	TRBV6-5	TRBJ2-1	TGTGCCAGCAGTTTACTAGCGGGAGACAATGAGCAGTTCTTC	CASSLLAGDNEQFF
NA	NA	12	TRBV2	TRBJ2-7	TGTGCCAGCATGGCGGACTCCTACGAGCAGTACTTC	CASMADSYEQYF
NA	NA	14	TRBV6-4	TRBJ2-3	TGTGCCAGCAGTGAGGGGGCTAGCACAGATACGCAGTATTTT	CASSEGASTDTQYF
few	NA	14	TRBV11-2	TRBJ2-5	TGTGCCAGCAGACAAAGGCTGGGGGGAGAGACCCAGTACTTC	CASRQRLGGETQYF
few	TRBD1	11	TRBV6-1	TRBJ1-1	TGTGCCAGCGACAGGGCGGTTGAAGCTTTCTTT	CASDRAVEAFF
medium-sized	TRBD1	16	TRBV4-3	TRBJ2-1	TGCGCCAGCAGCAGCCGGACAGGAAGCTCCTACAATGAGCAGTTCTTC	CASSSRTGSSYNEQFF
NA	TRBD1	14	TRBV6-5	TRBJ2-7	TGTGCCAGCAGTGTGACAGGGGGGAACTACGAGCAGTACTTC	CASSVTGGNYEQYF
NA	NA	13	TRBV6-1	TRBJ1-5	TGTGCCAGCAGTGCCCATGAGACAGGCCCCCAGCATTTT	CASSAHETGPQHF
NA	TRBD1	14	TRBV7-2	TRBJ1-5	TGTGCCAGCAGCTCGGGACAGGTTAATCAGCCCCGGCATTTT	CASSSGQVNQPRHF
NA	NA	11	TRBV29-1	TRBJ1-2	TGCAGCGTTGGACAGCTCTATGGCTACACCTTC	CSVGQLYGYTF
NA	TRBD1	16	TRBV30	TRBJ2-2	TGTGCCTGGAGCCGGACAGGGGGGGGGTACACCGGGGAGCTGTTTTTT	CAWSRTGGGYTGELFF
NA	NA	13	TRBV14	TRBJ2-1	TGTGCCAGCAGCCAGGACAAATGGAATGAGCAGTTCTTC	CASSQDKWNEQFF
few	NA	11	TRBV30	TRBJ1-2	TGTGCCTGGAGTGGACAGAAGAGCTACACCTTC	CAWSGQKSYTF
many	TRBD2	16	TRBV28	TRBJ2-7	TGTGCCAGCAGCCGCCTCTCGGGACTAGCGAGTTACGAGCAGTACTTC	CASSRLSGLASYEQYF
NA	TRBD2	14	TRBV2	TRBJ2-7	TGTGCCAGCGGAAATAGCGGGAGCCTGGACGAGCAGTACTTC	CASGNSGSLDEQYF
NA	TRBD1	14	TRBV5-1	TRBJ2-7	TGCGCCAGCAGCGTGCGGACAGGGGGCTACGAGCAGTACTTC	CASSVRTGGYEQYF
NA	NA	13	TRBV6-4	TRBJ2-1	TGTGCCAGCAATAGTTCTGTCTACAATGAGCAGTTCTTC	CASNSSVYNEQFF
NA	TRBD1	14	TRBV30	TRBJ1-5	TGTGCCTGGACCGAAGGGACAGGGAGTCTGCCCCAGCATTTT	CAWTEGTGSLPQHF
NA	NA	13	TRBV6-5	TRBJ1-6	TGTGCCAGCAGCTCCATGAGAGTTTCACCCCTCCACTTT	CASSSMRVSPLHF
NA	NA	13	TRBV30	TRBJ1-1	TGTGCCTGGAGTACGCAGGGGCAACGGGAAGCTTTCTTT	CAWSTQGQREAFF
NA	NA	15	TRBV4-2	TRBJ1-4	TGTGCCAGCAGCCAAGGGGGAGGGGACAATGAAAAACTGTTTTTT	CASSQGGGDNEKLFF
NA	TRBD1	14	TRBV18	TRBJ2-1	TGTGCCAGCTCACCGACAGGGTCCGACCATGAGCAGTTCTTC	CASSPTGSDHEQFF
NA	TRBD2	15	TRBV2	TRBJ2-5	TGTGCCAGCAGTGGGACTAGCGGTTACCAAGAGACCCAGTACTTC	CASSGTSGYQETQYF
NA	NA	14	TRBV10-1	TRBJ2-7	TGCGCCAGCAGTGAGTCCGGCAGGGTCTACGAGCAGTACTTC	CASSESGRVYEQYF
NA	TRBD1	17	TRBV4-1	TRBJ1-4	TGCGCCAGCAGCCCAGGACAGGGGGTGCCAACTAATGAAAAACTGTTTTTT	CASSPGQGVPTNEKLFF
few	NA	12	TRBV7-9	TRBJ1-3	TGTGCCAGCAGCTTATTAGGAAACACCATATATTTT	CASSLLGNTIYF
NA	NA	14	TRBV7-9	TRBJ2-5	TGTGCCAGCAGCTTTTCCGGACTACGGGAGACCCAGTACTTC	CASSFSGLRETQYF
NA	NA	15	TRBV18	TRBJ1-1	TGTGCCAGCTCACCTAAGGGGGTCTTAAACACTGAAGCTTTCTTT	CASSPKGVLNTEAFF
medium-sized	NA	14	TRBV6-1	TRBJ1-5	TGTGCCAGCAACACCTGGGGGGTTTATCAGCCCCAGCATTTT	CASNTWGVYQPQHF
few	TRBD1	16	TRBV5-8	TRBJ2-1	TGTGCCAGCAGCTTTACGACAGGGGCCGCATACAATGAGCAGTTCTTC	CASSFTTGAAYNEQFF
NA	NA	17	TRBV7-9	TRBJ1-3	TGTGCCAGCAGCCCCCCGACGGGGGTACGCTCTGGAAACACCATATATTTT	CASSPPTGVRSGNTIYF
NA	NA	14	TRBV5-4	TRBJ1-4	TGTGCCAGCAGCTTCCAGGGGATTAATGAAAAACTGTTTTTT	CASSFQGINEKLFF
NA	NA	17	TRBV28	TRBJ2-7	TGTGCCAGCAGCCCTGGGTCGGGGGACCGTAGGCCCTACGAGCAGTACTTC	CASSPGSGDRRPYEQYF
NA	TRBD2	14	TRBV28	TRBJ2-3	TGTGCCAGCAACCTAGCGGGAGGCACAGATACGCAGTATTTT	CASNLAGGTDTQYF
NA	NA	14	TRBV29-1	TRBJ2-5	TGCAGCGTTGGCGACAGTCTAACCCAAGAGACCCAGTACTTC	CSVGDSLTQETQYF
NA	NA	12	TRBV28	TRBJ1-4	TGTGCCAGCAGTCCCCTCTATGAAAAACTGTTTTTT	CASSPLYEKLFF
NA	NA	14	TRBV30	TRBJ2-7	TGTGCCTGGAGTGTACTACTAGCCTCCTACGAGCAGTACTTC	CAWSVLLASYEQYF
NA	TRBD2	15	TRBV5-4	TRBJ2-5	TGTGCCAGCAGCCTACAGACTAGCGGTCAAGAGACCCAGTACTTC	CASSLQTSGQETQYF